This T cell receptor beta chain was recorded in a study of shared clonotypes between healthy human individuals (dated by TCRdb to the early 2020s). Broadly, across the study: A few men and a couple of women, aged 18 to 49 years, made up the cohort. Each donor's leukapheresis produced roughly between roughly 0.85 and 10 billion PBMCs. To increase sequencing depth and limit assay-specific biases, different laboratories used diverse techniques to prepare libraries and sequence TCR repertoires. For each donor, CD4 naive and CD4 memory were each run on three plates, CD8 naive on two plates, and CD8 memory on one plate. To estimate repertoire size and how much clonotypes are shared between individuals, the study performed deep sequencing of blood TCR repertoires from a handful of healthy adults. Study-level results and caveats: Rarefaction of sorted-subset datasets indicated incomplete sequencing despite the large sequencing depth. Naive subsets generally had larger estimated clonotype richness than memory subsets did. The small number of donors limited the genetic and exposure-history diversity represented. Compared with non-shared clonotypes, clonotypes shared by all four sorted-subset donors had higher generation probabilities. Sharing across several donors was observed for around 5% of naive CD4, less than 4% of naive CD8, 2% to 2.5% of memory CD4, and about 0.39% of memory CD8 clonotypes. Sampling was limited to blood, and TCR repertoires in tissue likely differ from TCR repertoires in blood. Based on pairwise subsampling, the degree of clonotype sharing among donors was expected to be affected by sequencing depth.

For this chain, trimming is 2 bases at the V end and 7 bases at the J end, and the number of junction bases without a gene match is 9. CDR1 and CDR2 are drawn from the germline V gene: MDHEN, SYDVKM. Including the terminal cysteine and phenylalanine, the CDR3 comprises 16 residues. Only the CDR3 DNA is retained, 48 bases long and in frame from the first base. For this clone: The antigen this receptor binds is unknown. No base qualities exist here, and no much larger clone lies one base off it.

The donors were healthy, HIV-negative adults who had no recently reported acute infections or vaccinations. Every donor was a Caucasian adult living in Nashville, Tennessee, USA. CD4+ T cells were enriched by magnetic negative selection; naive cells were then positively selected on CD45RA, and the negative fraction formed the memory subset. Blood was collected by leukapheresis, and PBMCs were isolated by Ficoll-Histopaque density gradient centrifugation and then cryopreserved in liquid nitrogen vapor phase. Analytical flow cytometry was used to check the purity and quantity of each magnetically sorted T cell population. Genomic DNA was isolated from each sorted fraction and quantified by UV absorbance on a Nanodrop 2000c. Using the deep immunoSEQ assay, TCR CDR3 regions were amplified from genomic DNA by multiplex PCR. Extracted genomic DNA from each cell subset was spread evenly across all wells of several immunoSEQ 96-well plates, with each plate serving as a replicate. For sorted subsets, approximately 0.2 ug of genomic DNA, equivalent to some 30,000 T cell genomes, went into each replicate PCR. The purified libraries were quantified using a Qubit 3.0 fluorometer, sized with a Bioanalyzer 2100, and then quantified again using the KAPA Library Quantification kit. Each immunoSEQ 96-well plate was sequenced on its own single-read 150-cycle Illumina NextSeq 550 flow cell. The paper's processing steps were these. The immunoSEQ output contained only junctional sequences without quality scores, so filtering could not match that applied to full-length reads. Sequences were annotated with PyIR, a Python wrapper for IgBLAST v1.9, using IMGT germline references to assign V/J genes and CDR3. Reads were removed for weak V/J assignments (E-value above 1e-6), missing CDR3, stop codons, out-of-frame junctions, or ambiguous translated residues. V3J clonotypes were defined as sequences sharing the same inferred V gene, J gene, and CDR3 amino acid sequence. Percentage overlap between repertoires was computed as shared unique clonotypes divided by the size of the smaller repertoire. Repertoire richness was assessed with RTK rarefaction, the Chao1 estimator, and Recon v2.1 estimates of unobserved clonotypes. Generation probabilities for all TCRbeta clonotypes obtained by the gDNA method from a handful of donors were computed using OLGA. Drawn from immuneACCESS, this table holds only the in-frame rearrangements with V and J called that TCRdb kept. Clones are partly lost; checked studies trace under half to an unresolved V gene and leave the rest unexplained. That table is the source of V, J and clone size, and D and trimming were worked out from the DNA. This sample gives around 550,000 clones in total; less than 96% of them show up just once. The ten most abundant clones make up about 0.064% of the sample.

This receptor was taken from a young woman in good health. Sequencing was done on a sample of naive CD4+ T cells sorted from blood. The sample's cell subset or site label, in plain terms: CD45RA+ positively selected. The chain couples TRBV28 to TRBJ1-2, and 11 junctional nucleotides match TRBD1. The DNA is as follows: TGTGCCAGCAGTTTACTTGGACAGGGGGCGTATCTTGGCTACACCTTC. Translated, it gives CASSLLGQGAYLGYTF.